This TCR beta chain was retrieved from a study of blood T cell repertoires in COVID-19. Germline CDR1 is SGHTA and CDR2 is FQGTGA. The length of the CDR3 is 13 residues. Trimming took 3 bases from V and 5 from J; bases not matched to a gene: 2. The protocol was immunoSEQ multiplex PCR, while the TCRdb copy is restricted to in-frame clones and leaves out a portion. The repertoire has about 230,000 clones, 65% to 90% of them found once; the top ten carry 11%. The TCR was taken from a man aged 50 or older with COVID-19, enrolled during active disease. The chain joins TRBV7-3 to TRBJ2-5; 8 positions match TRBD2. Sequenced: peripheral blood. The CDR3 sequence is CASSLTGGETQYF. The CDR3 DNA sequence: TGTGCCAGCAGCTTGACGGGAGGGGAGACCCAGTACTTC.